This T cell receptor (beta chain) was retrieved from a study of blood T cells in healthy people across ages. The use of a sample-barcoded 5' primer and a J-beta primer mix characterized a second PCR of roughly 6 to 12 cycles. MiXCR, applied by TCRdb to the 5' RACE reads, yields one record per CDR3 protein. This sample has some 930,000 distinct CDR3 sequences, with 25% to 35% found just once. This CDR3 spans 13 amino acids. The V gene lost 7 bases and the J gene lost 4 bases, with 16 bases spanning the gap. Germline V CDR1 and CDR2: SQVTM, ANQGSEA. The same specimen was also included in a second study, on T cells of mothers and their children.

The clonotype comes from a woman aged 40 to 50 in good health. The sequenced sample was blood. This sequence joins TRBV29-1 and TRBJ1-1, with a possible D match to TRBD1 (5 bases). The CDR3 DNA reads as TGCAGCGAAAAAAAGGGGCCAGGCACTGAAGCTTTCTTT. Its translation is CSEKKGPGTEAFF.